The rows below give T cell receptor beta chains drawn from one sample of a study of cytomegalovirus exposure and HLA in healthy donors. Measured with immunoSEQ multiplex PCR; TCRdb has only the in-frame clones, and not every one. The sample contains approximately 200,000 clones, about 80% of which appear only once. Material for sequencing was PBMCs. The receptors originated from a man aged 25-45 years in good health and CMV-seronegative. Both conserved end residues are part of each CDR3. The order of the fields is D gene, clone size, J gene, V gene, CDR3 DNA, CDR3 protein. The D gene is left open where the match is weak. Clone size is not always given. Where it is, it says once, few, many or a class for expanded clones.

NA,NA,TRBJ1-1,TRBV25-1,TGTGCCAGCAGTGACAGGTCGGAGAACACTGAAGCTTTCTTT,CASSDRSENTEAFF
NA,NA,TRBJ2-2,TRBV28,TGTGCCAGCAGTTTATCGGGGAGGAGAGACACCGGGGAGCTGTTTTTT,CASSLSGRRDTGELFF
NA,NA,TRBJ2-1,TRBV30,TGTGCCTGGAGTGAGCGGAATGAGCAGTTCTTC,CAWSERNEQFF
NA,NA,TRBJ2-5,TRBV9,TGTGCCAGCAGCCCGCGGGATGGGGTTGGTGAGACCCAGTACTTC,CASSPRDGVGETQYF
TRBD1,NA,TRBJ1-5,TRBV7-9,TGTGCCAGCAGCTTCACCGGGACAGGGCTCAATCAGCCCCAGCATTTT,CASSFTGTGLNQPQHF
TRBD2,NA,TRBJ2-5,TRBV11-3,TGTGCCAGCAGCTTATCGGCTAGCGGGGGGAACCAAGAGACCCAGTACTTC,CASSLSASGGNQETQYF
NA,NA,TRBJ1-1,TRBV21-1,TGTGCCAGCATCACGGACAGGGTCATCCCTTCCGTGAACACTGAAGCTTTCTTT,CASITDRVIPSVNTEAFF
TRBD2,NA,TRBJ2-5,TRBV5-6,TGTGCCAGCAGCCTAGGACTAGCGGGAATCCAAGAGACCCAGTACTTC,CASSLGLAGIQETQYF
NA,NA,TRBJ1-2,TRBV4-1,TGCGCCAGCAGCCAAGAAAGAGGGAGTCATTCGGCAAACTATGGCTACACCTTC,CASSQERGSHSANYGYTF
TRBD2,NA,TRBJ2-7,TRBV9,TGTGCCAGCAGTGGACTAGGTCACTACGAGCAGTACTTC,CASSGLGHYEQYF
TRBD1,NA,TRBJ1-2,TRBV9,TGTGCCAGCAGCGTAGTACAGACAGGGGGCTCTGGCTACACCTTC,CASSVVQTGGSGYTF
TRBD1,once,TRBJ1-2,TRBV5-1,TGCGCCAGCAGCTTGGGGCGGGACAGGGTTGTTAACTATGGCTACACCTTC,CASSLGRDRVVNYGYTF
NA,few,TRBJ2-7,TRBV5-1,TGCGCCAGCAGCTCGGTGGCGGGAAGCCACGAGCAGTACTTC,CASSSVAGSHEQYF
NA,NA,TRBJ1-2,TRBV6-4,TGTGCCAGCACCGGAACAGCTTCTAACTATGGCTACACCTTC,CASTGTASNYGYTF
TRBD2,NA,TRBJ2-3,TRBV6-1,TGTGCCAGCAGTGAATGGTTGGCTAGCGGGAGTGCAGATACGCAGTATTTT,CASSEWLASGSADTQYF
NA,NA,TRBJ1-1,TRBV13,TGTGCCAGCAGCTTCCCGCTCACGGACAGTAACACTGAAGCTTTCTTT,CASSFPLTDSNTEAFF
TRBD1,few,TRBJ2-7,TRBV18,TGTGCCAGCTCATCTTCGGGACAGGGGTGGGAGCAGTACTTC,CASSSSGQGWEQYF
NA,NA,TRBJ1-2,TRBV29-1,TGCAGCGTTGGGCAGGATGGCTACACCTTC,CSVGQDGYTF
TRBD2,NA,TRBJ2-3,TRBV5-1,TGCGCCAGCAGCTTGGATCCTCTAGCGGGAGGATCAATAGATACGCAGTATTTT,CASSLDPLAGGSIDTQYF
TRBD1,NA,TRBJ1-3,TRBV28,TGTGCCAGCTCTCCGGGACAGGGGTTCTCTGGAAACACCATATATTTT,CASSPGQGFSGNTIYF
NA,NA,TRBJ2-7,TRBV6-4,TGTGCCAGGACCGGGGTAGCGGAGCTCTACGAGCAGTACTTC,CARTGVAELYEQYF
TRBD1,NA,TRBJ2-7,TRBV18,TGTGCCAGCTCACCTCAGACAGGGCTCTCCTACGAGCAGTACTTC,CASSPQTGLSYEQYF
TRBD2,NA,TRBJ2-2,TRBV11-2,TGTGCCAGCAGCGTAGCGGGAGGCGGTACCGGGGAGCTGTTTTTT,CASSVAGGGTGELFF
NA,NA,TRBJ2-2,TRBV28,TGTGCCAGCAGATCAGCAGGGGTGGCCGGGGAGCTGTTTTTT,CASRSAGVAGELFF
TRBD1,few,TRBJ1-1,TRBV5-4,TGTGCCAGCAGCCCACAGGGGGGCAGGGCTTCTGCTGAAGCTTTCTTT,CASSPQGGRASAEAFF
NA,NA,TRBJ2-2,TRBV6-5,TGTGCCAGCAGGCGCCACAGGGAGGGGACCGGGGAGCTGTTTTTT,CASRRHREGTGELFF
NA,NA,TRBJ2-3,TRBV27,TGTGCCAGCAGTTTGGGCCCAGATACGCAGTATTTT,CASSLGPDTQYF
TRBD1,few,TRBJ1-3,TRBV27,TGTGCCAGCAGGAAGTCGGGACAGGGGGCTGGAAACACCATATATTTT,CASRKSGQGAGNTIYF
NA,NA,TRBJ2-5,TRBV5-1,TGCGCCAGCAGCACGGGGGCGGGAGCCGAGACCCAGTACTTC,CASSTGAGAETQYF
NA,NA,TRBJ2-3,TRBV6-5,TGTGCCAGCAATAGTGGGGGGGCGGGTACGCAGTATTTT,CASNSGGAGTQYF
NA,NA,TRBJ1-1,TRBV19,TGTGCCAGTAGTACCCAGGGTTACACTGAAGCTTTCTTT,CASSTQGYTEAFF
TRBD2,NA,TRBJ2-3,TRBV10-1,TGCGCCAGCGGCACGACTAGCGGGAGTTTCGGGGATACGCAGTATTTT,CASGTTSGSFGDTQYF
TRBD2,NA,TRBJ2-7,TRBV28,TGTGCCAGCAGCCTTACTAGCGGGAGCTTCGAGCAGTACTTC,CASSLTSGSFEQYF
NA,NA,TRBJ2-7,TRBV4-1,TGCGCCAGCAGCCAAGTCGGGGACTCCCACGAGCAGTACTTC,CASSQVGDSHEQYF
NA,NA,TRBJ2-7,TRBV7-9,TGTGCCAGCAGCTTAGCGGCAGGGATCCCCTCCTACGAGCAGTACTTC,CASSLAAGIPSYEQYF